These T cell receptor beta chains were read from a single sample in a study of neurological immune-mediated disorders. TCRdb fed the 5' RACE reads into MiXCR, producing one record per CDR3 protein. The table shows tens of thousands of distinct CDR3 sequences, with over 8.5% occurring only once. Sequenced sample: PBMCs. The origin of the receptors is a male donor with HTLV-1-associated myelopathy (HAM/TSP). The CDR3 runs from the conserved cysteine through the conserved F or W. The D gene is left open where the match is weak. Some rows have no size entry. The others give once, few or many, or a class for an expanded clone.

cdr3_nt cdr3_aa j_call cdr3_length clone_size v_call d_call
TGTGCCAGCAGTATAGGACAGAGAATGTACGAGCAGTACTTC CASSIGQRMYEQYF TRBJ2-7 14 many TRBV27 .
TGTGCCAGCAGCTTAGGAGGCGCGGGGGAGACCCAGTACTTC CASSLGGAGETQYF TRBJ2-5 14 many TRBV7-9 .
TGTGCCAGCTCACCAGATTCCTACGAGCAGTACTTC CASSPDSYEQYF TRBJ2-7 12 many TRBV18 .
TGTGCCAGCAGCCTAGGGAGGGGATTATACTATGGCTACACCTTC CASSLGRGLYYGYTF TRBJ1-2 15 many TRBV11-2 .
TGTGCCAGCAGCGTACAGGGGGCGCGGACAGATACGCAGTATTTT CASSVQGARTDTQYF TRBJ2-3 15 many TRBV7-6 TRBD1
TGTGCCAGCAGCCCCAGGGACAGGGGTAGGACTGAAGCTTTCTTT CASSPRDRGRTEAFF TRBJ1-1 15 many TRBV3-1 TRBD1
TGCAGTGCAATTGAGACTAGCGGGGGGGATGTTACGCAGTATTTT CSAIETSGGDVTQYF TRBJ2-3 15 many TRBV20-1 TRBD2
TGCAGCGTGCGAAGCCTGAGAGAGGGGACGGTTGGCACCCAGTACTTC CSVRSLREGTVGTQYF TRBJ2-5 16 many TRBV29-1 .
TGTGCCAGCAGCCCCGAAAGGGGAGGAAACACCATATATTTT CASSPERGGNTIYF TRBJ1-3 14 many TRBV7-2 .
TGTGCCAGCAGCTCGACCGGGACCCGATCCTACAATGAGCAGTTCTTC CASSSTGTRSYNEQFF TRBJ2-1 16 many TRBV7-8 .
TGCAGTGCCCCGGCGGGGGGCCACGAGCAGTACTTC CSAPAGGHEQYF TRBJ2-7 12 many TRBV20-1 TRBD2
TGCAGTGCTAGCCTCACCGGGACAGGGGGAAACATTCAGTACTTC CSASLTGTGGNIQYF TRBJ2-4 15 many TRBV20-1 TRBD1
TGTGCCAGCAGGGACAGGGCAGATACGCAGTATTTT CASRDRADTQYF TRBJ2-3 12 many TRBV2 TRBD1
TGTGCCAGCAGCGCAACAGGGGTGGGCTACACCTTC CASSATGVGYTF TRBJ1-2 12 many TRBV9 TRBD1
TGCGCCAGCGCCTTCCGGGACTTACGCACAGATACGCAGTATTTT CASAFRDLRTDTQYF TRBJ2-3 15 many TRBV5-1 .
TGCGCCAGCAGCTCCACCGGGACGGACGGAAACACCATATATTTT CASSSTGTDGNTIYF TRBJ1-3 15 many TRBV5-1 .
TGCAGCGTCCAAGGGACAGGCTTCACAGATACGCAGTATTTT CSVQGTGFTDTQYF TRBJ2-3 14 many TRBV29-1 TRBD1
TGTGCCAGCAGTTACTCCCCGGGCAACGAGCAGTACTTC CASSYSPGNEQYF TRBJ2-7 13 many TRBV6-2/TRBV6-3 .
TGCGCCAGCAGCCAAGATTTCAAAGACCTTAGGCATGGCTACACCTTC CASSQDFKDLRHGYTF TRBJ1-2 16 many TRBV4-3 .
TGTGCCAGCAGCTTCCAATCCATCGAGCCGTTGCAGCCCCAGCATTTT CASSFQSIEPLQPQHF TRBJ1-5 16 . TRBV5-5 .
TGTGCCATCAGTGAAGTTAGGGAGACCCAGTACTTC CAISEVRETQYF TRBJ2-5 12 many TRBV10-3 .
TGTGCCAGCAGCCAATCTTCCTACGAGCAGTACTTC CASSQSSYEQYF TRBJ2-7 12 many TRBV3-1 .
TGTGCCAGCAGCGTAGTTGTCGGCACAGATACGCAGTATTTT CASSVVVGTDTQYF TRBJ2-3 14 few TRBV9 .
TGTGCCATCAGGGCGCGGGGGGGACAAGAGACCCAGTACTTC CAIRARGGQETQYF TRBJ2-5 14 few TRBV10-3 TRBD2
TGTGCCAGCAGCTTGAGGCAGGACGAGCAGTACTTC CASSLRQDEQYF TRBJ2-7 12 many TRBV7-8 .
TGTGCCAGCAGCTCCGGACAGACCTATGGCTACACCTTC CASSSGQTYGYTF TRBJ1-2 13 many TRBV28 .
TGTGCCAGCAGCCCCACAGGGGATGGCTACACCTTC CASSPTGDGYTF TRBJ1-2 12 many TRBV7-2 TRBD1
TGTGCCAGCAGCTCGGAGGGACTCCAAGAGACCCAGTACTTC CASSSEGLQETQYF TRBJ2-5 14 . TRBV11-2 .
TGTGCCAGCAGTCGGGGCTACGAGCAGTACTTC CASSRGYEQYF TRBJ2-7 11 medium-sized TRBV6-5 .
TGCAGCGTGAGGGAGGCAGATACGCAGTATTTT CSVREADTQYF TRBJ2-3 11 many TRBV20-1 .
TGTGCCAGCAGCCCCTGGGACAGGGCGAGCACTGAAGCTTTCTTT CASSPWDRASTEAFF TRBJ1-1 15 many TRBV5-5 TRBD1
TGTGCCAGCAGCTCCCTGTCCGGGACAGGGGGTTCACCCCTCCACTTT CASSSLSGTGGSPLHF TRBJ1-6 16 . TRBV9 TRBD1
TGCGCCAGCAGTGCAACAGCGAATTCACCCCTCCACTTT CASSATANSPLHF TRBJ1-6 13 many TRBV10-2 .
TGTGCCAGCAAGCCCGGGTCTAGTTTTGAGGAGACCCAGTACTTC CASKPGSSFEETQYF TRBJ2-5 15 many TRBV7-2 .
TGCGCCAGCAGCTTGGCGGGACAGGGTTCTTCACCCCTCCACTTT CASSLAGQGSSPLHF TRBJ1-6 15 many TRBV5-1 TRBD1
TGTGCCAGCAGTTTACCCCAGATGGGGTATGGCTACACCTTC CASSLPQMGYGYTF TRBJ1-2 14 many TRBV28 .
TGTGCCAGCAGTTACGGGGACATTAGCAATCAGCCCCAGCATTTT CASSYGDISNQPQHF TRBJ1-5 15 few TRBV6-2/TRBV6-3 .
TGTGCCAGCAGCTTTGTAGCAGGCACTGAAGCTTTCTTT CASSFVAGTEAFF TRBJ1-1 13 many TRBV7-9 .
TGTGCCACCGTAGGTGGGGGAGACTATGGCTACACCTTC CATVGGGDYGYTF TRBJ1-2 13 many TRBV10-3 .
TGCAGCGTGCAACCCAGACAGGGGTCCGACTATGGCTACACCTTC CSVQPRQGSDYGYTF TRBJ1-2 15 many TRBV29-1 TRBD1
TGTGCCAGCAGTCAACTCCGGGAGGGGGCCAACTATGGCTACACCTTC CASSQLREGANYGYTF TRBJ1-2 16 many TRBV12-3/TRBV12-4 TRBD1
TGTGCCAGCAGTTACTCGAGTGCTAGCGGGGGAAACGAGCAGTACTTC CASSYSSASGGNEQYF TRBJ2-7 16 many TRBV6-5 TRBD2
TGTGCCAGCAGTTTAAACCGGGACTCTACAAACAATGAGCAGTTCTTC CASSLNRDSTNNEQFF TRBJ2-1 16 . TRBV12-3/TRBV12-4 .
TGCGCCAGCAGACCCGGACAGGAGAAAGAGACCCAGTACTTC CASRPGQEKETQYF TRBJ2-5 14 many TRBV5-1 TRBD1
TGTGCCAGCAGCCAATTACTCTCTGGGGCCAACGTCCTGACTTTC CASSQLLSGANVLTF TRBJ2-6 15 many TRBV3-1 .
TGTGCCAGCAGGGGCCGACTAGAAGAGACCCAGTACTTC CASRGRLEETQYF TRBJ2-5 13 many TRBV12-3/TRBV12-4 .
TGTGCCAGCACTCGAGATTTACTGGATACGCAGTATTTT CASTRDLLDTQYF TRBJ2-3 13 many TRBV9 .
TGCAGTGCTAGTAGGCTAGCGGGGGGGGGCACAGATACGCAGTATTTT CSASRLAGGGTDTQYF TRBJ2-3 16 many TRBV20-1 TRBD2
TGTGCCAGCAGTTACGGGGGAGTAGGAGAGACCCAGTACTTC CASSYGGVGETQYF TRBJ2-5 14 many TRBV6-2/TRBV6-3 .
TGCAGTGCTAGAGATTTGGGGCAGGGCCAAGAGACCCAGTACTTC CSARDLGQGQETQYF TRBJ2-5 15 many TRBV20-1 .
TGCAGCGTTGAAAGGGGGACCGAGCAGTACTTC CSVERGTEQYF TRBJ2-7 11 many TRBV29-1 .
TGTGCCAGCAGTGAGACAGGGGCCCACCAGCATTTT CASSETGAHQHF TRBJ1-5 12 many TRBV25-1 TRBD1
TGCGCCAGCAGCTTGGCCCTAGGACAGGGGTCCGGGGAGCTGTTTTTT CASSLALGQGSGELFF TRBJ2-2 16 few TRBV5-1 TRBD1
TGTGCCAGCAGCTTAAAGGGCCGGGATTCACCCCTCCACTTT CASSLKGRDSPLHF TRBJ1-6 14 many TRBV7-2 .
TGTGCCAGCAGTTTGCTCCTTGGCTACACCTTC CASSLLLGYTF TRBJ1-2 11 many TRBV6-2/TRBV6-3 .
TGTGCCAGCAGCCAAGGAGGGGATACGCAGTATTTT CASSQGGDTQYF TRBJ2-3 12 many TRBV3-1 .
TGTGCCATCAGTGGGACCCCGGGACAGAGTTCCTACGAGCAGTACTTC CAISGTPGQSSYEQYF TRBJ2-7 16 many TRBV10-3 TRBD1
TGTGCCAGCAGCCTCGATAGATTGGGGAACTACGAGCAGTACTTC CASSLDRLGNYEQYF TRBJ2-7 15 many TRBV7-9 .
TGCAGTGCTAGAGACCCGGACAGGGCGAACACTGAAGCTTTCTTT CSARDPDRANTEAFF TRBJ1-1 15 many TRBV20-1 TRBD1